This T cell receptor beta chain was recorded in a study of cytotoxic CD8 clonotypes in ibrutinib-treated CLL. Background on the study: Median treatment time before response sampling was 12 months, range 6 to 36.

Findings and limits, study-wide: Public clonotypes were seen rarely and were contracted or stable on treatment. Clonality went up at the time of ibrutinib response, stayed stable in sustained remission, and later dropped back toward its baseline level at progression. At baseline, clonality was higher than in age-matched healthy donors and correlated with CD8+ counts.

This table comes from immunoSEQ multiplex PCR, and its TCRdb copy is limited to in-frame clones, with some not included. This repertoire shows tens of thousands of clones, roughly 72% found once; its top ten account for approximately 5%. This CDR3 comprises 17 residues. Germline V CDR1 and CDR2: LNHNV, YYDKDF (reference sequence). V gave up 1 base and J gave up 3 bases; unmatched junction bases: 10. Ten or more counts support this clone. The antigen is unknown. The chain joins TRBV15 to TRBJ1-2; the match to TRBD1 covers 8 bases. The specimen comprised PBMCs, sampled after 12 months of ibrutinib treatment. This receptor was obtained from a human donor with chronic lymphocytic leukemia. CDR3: CATSRALSLDRDYGYTF. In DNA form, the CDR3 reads TGTGCCACCAGCAGAGCGTTATCACTGGACAGGGACTATGGCTACACCTTC.